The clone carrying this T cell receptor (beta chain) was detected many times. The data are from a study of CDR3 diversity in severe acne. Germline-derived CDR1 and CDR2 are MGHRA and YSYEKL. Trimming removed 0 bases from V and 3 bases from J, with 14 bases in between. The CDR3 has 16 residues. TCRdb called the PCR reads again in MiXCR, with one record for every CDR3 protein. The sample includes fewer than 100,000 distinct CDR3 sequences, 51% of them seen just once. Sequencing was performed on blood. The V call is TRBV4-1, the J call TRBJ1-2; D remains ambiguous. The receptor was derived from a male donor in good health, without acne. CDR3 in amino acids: CASSQDPPGNDYGYTF. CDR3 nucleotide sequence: TGCGCCAGCAGCCAAGACCCGCCCGGTAACGACTATGGCTACACCTTC.